The next 18 T cell receptor beta chains were all read from a single sample in a study of cytomegalovirus exposure and HLA in healthy donors. PCR was performed using 60 Vbeta and 13 Jbeta primers. TCRdb's table, derived via immunoSEQ multiplex PCR, lists solely in-frame clones and lacks some. Altogether just under 70,000 clones are present, approximately 75% being singletons, with the ten largest covering around 7%. The sample taken for sequencing was PBMCs. Receptor source: a human donor in good health.

This rearrangement joins TRBV5-4 to TRBJ2-6; D remains unclear. V was trimmed by 4 bases and J by 1 base, leaving 9 bases between them. The CDR3 has 15 amino acids. The V gene's germline CDR1 is SGHNT and CDR2 YYREEE (reference sequence). Here the CDR3 reads CASSPYGSGANVLTF. The DNA for the CDR3 is TGTGCCAGCAGCCCATACGGGTCTGGGGCCAACGTCCTGACTTTC.

This chain connects TRBV5-6 to TRBJ2-7, with D perhaps matching TRBD2 (6 bases). Germline V gene sequence: CDR1 SGHDT, CDR2 YYEEEE. V was trimmed by 7 bases and J by 0 bases, leaving 11 bases between them. This CDR3 is 13 amino acids long. The CDR3 coding sequence is TGTGCCAGCTCACCCGGGGGCTCCTACGAGCAGTACTTC. It translates to CASSPGGSYEQYF.

J is TRBJ1-1 and V is TRBV5-1, with a possible D match to TRBD1 (5 bases). CDR1 is SGHRS and CDR2 is YFSETQ in the germline V gene. Trimming removed 3 bases at V and 10 bases at J, with 19 bases between. This CDR3 contains 14 residues. The CDR3 region has the DNA TGCGCCAGCAGCTCGAACGGACGGGGGAGGGGAGCTTTCTTT. Translation gives CASSSNGRGRGAFF.

The rearrangement links TRBV2 to TRBJ2-3, with D perhaps matching TRBD1 (6 bases). The CDR3 loop spans 14 amino acids. Deletions cut 9 bases from V and 2 bases from J, with 15 bases between. Germline V gene sequence: CDR1 SNHLY, CDR2 FYNNEI. CDR3 DNA sequence: TGTGCCAGGGGTACAGGGTCCTCCACAGATACGCAGTATTTT. Translated: CARGTGSSTDTQYF.

This clone turned up a few times. The chain combines TRBV18 with TRBJ2-1, with TRBD1 identical over 7 bases. V lost 6 bases, J lost 3 bases, and 8 bases stayed unmatched. Germline V lookup: CDR1 KGHSH, CDR2 LQKENI. The CDR3 is made up of 15 amino acids. Written as DNA, the CDR3 is TGTGCCAGCTCGAGGGACAGCTCACTCTACAATGAGCAGTTCTTC. This gives the protein CASSRDSSLYNEQFF.

This sequence joins TRBV5-6 and TRBJ2-7, with 9 bases identical to TRBD1. J lost 7 bases, V lost 5 bases, and 13 bases had no gene match. Germline V lookup: CDR1 SGHDT, CDR2 YYEEEE. CDR3 size: 15 residues. CDR3 sequence (DNA): TGTGCCAGCAGTGTGCCGGGACAGGGAACCGGGGAGCAGTACTTC. This translates into CASSVPGQGTGEQYF. Full variable domain (outside the CDR3, taken from reference TRBV5-6 and TRBJ2-7): DAGVTQSPTHLIKTRGQQVTLRCSPKSGHDTVSWYQQALGQGPQFIFQYYEEEERQRGNFPDRFSGHQFPNYSSELNVNALLLGDSALYLCASSVPGQGTGEQYFGPGTRLTVT.

This clone turned up a few times. The rearrangement links TRBV6-1 to TRBJ2-7, with D possibly TRBD2 on 6 matching bases. V dropped 1 base and J dropped 3 bases, with 10 bases sitting between them. CDR1 is MNHNS and CDR2 is SASEGT in the germline V gene. There are 14 residues in the CDR3. CDR3 residues: CASSEEEGYYEQYF. The CDR3 DNA reads as TGTGCCAGCAGTGAAGAGGAGGGATACTACGAGCAGTACTTC.

The chain links TRBV5-5 to TRBJ1-2; D call uncertain. V gave up 4 bases and J gave up 5 bases, with 9 bases separating them. This CDR3 is 12 amino acids long. CDR1 and CDR2 (germline): SGHKS, YYEKEE (reference sequence). In nucleotides, the CDR3 is TGTGCCAGCAGCCCCGAGGGTTATGGCTACACCTTC. Translated, it gives CASSPEGYGYTF.

The gene calls are TRBV5-1 and TRBJ2-3; tentative D call: TRBD1 (7 bases). The CDR3 consists of 15 residues. Germline V gene sequence: CDR1 SGHRS, CDR2 YFSETQ. V lost 2 bases, J lost 0 bases, and 10 bases lay in between. In DNA, the CDR3 is TGCGCCAGCAGCTTCAGGGGGGCTAGCACAGATACGCAGTATTTT. Protein: CASSFRGASTDTQYF.

V is TRBV7-9 and J is TRBJ2-2; D is unresolved. The CDR3 is made up of 15 amino acids. The V gene lost 5 bases and the J gene lost 5 bases, with 15 bases spanning the gap. CDR1 SEHNR and CDR2 FQNEAQ come from the germline V gene (reference sequence). In DNA form, the CDR3 reads TGTGCCAGCAGCCGCCATCAAGCAGCGACCGGGGAGCTGTTTTTT. Translation: CASSRHQAATGELFF. Based on the CDR3 plus reference TRBV7-9 and TRBJ2-2, the full variable domain is DTGVSQNPRHKITKRGQNVTFRCDPISEHNRLYWYRQTLGQGPEFLTYFQNEAQLEKSRLLSDRFSAERPKGSFSTLEIQRTEQGDSAMYLCASSRHQAATGELFFGEGSRLTVL.

V gene TRBV5-1 combines with J gene TRBJ1-2; no definite D call. CDR1 and CDR2 (germline): SGHRS, YFSETQ. This CDR3 is 16 amino acids long. The germline V and J ends were trimmed by 0 bases and 5 bases, with 17 bases remaining between them. The CDR3 bases are TGCGCCAGCAGCTTGGGCCGGGAGCCGGTTCCTTATGGCTACACCTTC. It codes for CASSLGREPVPYGYTF.

The chain has TRBV4-3 and TRBJ1-1, with D hard to call. CDR1 and CDR2 from the germline V gene are LGHNA and YSLEER. Trimming stripped 0 bases from V and 0 bases from J, with 14 bases between. CDR3 size: 17 residues. DNA of the CDR3: TGCGCCAGCAGCCAAGATCCCCCCCCAAACATGAACACTGAAGCTTTCTTT. Translation: CASSQDPPPNMNTEAFF.

A note on this clone: This specimen includes other DNA sequences encoding the same CDR3. V is TRBV7-9 and J is TRBJ1-4; D possibly corresponds to TRBD1 (6 bases). The CDR3 is 15 amino acids. V was shortened by 0 bases and J by 4 bases, with 9 bases between the two germline ends. The V gene's germline CDR1 is SEHNR and CDR2 FQNEAQ (reference sequence). CDR3 protein: CASSLAGGRNEKLFF. CDR3 coding DNA: TGTGCCAGCAGCTTAGCAGGGGGTCGTAATGAAAAACTGTTTTTT.

The V gene is TRBV4-2, the J gene TRBJ2-5; perhaps TRBD1 as D (5 bases). Germline CDR1 LGHNA, CDR2 YNFKEQ. This CDR3 has 16 residues. V lost 1 base to trimming and J lost 0 bases, with 12 bases between them. Here the CDR3 DNA reads TGTGCCAGCAGCCAAGGGGCAGGGATGTACCAAGAGACCCAGTACTTC. Amino acid sequence: CASSQGAGMYQETQYF.

A few counts support this clone. The chain recombines TRBV5-6 with TRBJ2-2; tentatively, D is TRBD2 (7 bases). Per germline, CDR1 SGHDT and CDR2 YYEEEE. Trimming took off 4 bases at V and 7 bases at J, with 17 bases between the two ends. The CDR3 contains 15 residues. CDR3 DNA sequence: TGTGCCAGCAGCACGGGGGGCCGTCCTAGCGGGGAGCTGTTTTTT. This encodes CASSTGGRPSGELFF.

This clone was counted between two and nine times. The J gene is TRBJ1-1, the V gene TRBV11-2; D gene uncertain. Per germline, CDR1 SGHAT and CDR2 FQNNGV. The CDR3 covers 13 residues. Trimming cost V 3 bases and J 1 base, with 6 bases left between them. The CDR3 bases are TGTGCCAGCAGCTTTCGAGGGAACACTGAAGCTTTCTTT. Protein sequence: CASSFRGNTEAFF.

The CDR3 spells CASSLTGGGNYGYTF. For the CDR3, the DNA is TGCGCCAGCAGCCTGACAGGGGGAGGTAACTATGGCTACACCTTC. The rearrangement uses TRBV5-1 and TRBJ1-2; 9 bases fit TRBD1. CDR1 SGHRS and CDR2 YFSETQ come from the germline V gene. The V segment lost 4 bases and the J segment 1 base; nucleotides outside the gene matches: 5. The CDR3 is 15 residues long.

V gene TRBV9 combines with J gene TRBJ1-3, with unresolved D. Germline V gives CDR1 SGDLS, CDR2 YYNGEE. V was clipped by 0 bases and J by 3 bases, with 13 bases between them. The CDR3 totals 16 residues. The CDR3 loop is CASSVAHPEFGNTIYF. CDR3 bases: TGTGCCAGCAGCGTAGCCCATCCAGAATTTGGAAACACCATATATTTT.